These 11 T cell receptor beta chains were all obtained from the same sample, sequenced in a study of spatial heterogeneity in lung cancer (dated by TCRdb to between 2019 and 2020). This specimen's time point label, interpreted: sample taken at primary tumor resection. Without any cell sorting, TCR sequencing was performed on whole RNA extracted either from tumor and nontumor lung tissue or from cryopreserved PBMC samples. The protocol used for the library was 5' RACE. These reads were obtained on a NextSeq 500. The raw public data were reprocessed by TCRdb itself: fastp quality trimming at Q25, MiXCR clonotype calling, in-frame beta chains only. Each CDR3 protein appears once, grouped with its most common genes and DNA. Here the sample has 75,000 to 85,000 distinct CDR3 sequences; about 20% occur a single time. The ten largest clones capture about 6.8% of the sample. Sequencing used PBMCs, obtained at surgery. The receptor source for this set is a male donor with early-stage non-small cell lung cancer.

This clonotype was found a few times. This sequence joins TRBV5-1 and TRBJ2-5; 8 bases match TRBD1. Trimming took 3 bases from V and 1 from J; bases not matched to a gene: 5. This CDR3 contains 15 residues. CDR1 is SGHRS and CDR2 is YFSETQ in the germline V gene. This CDR3 reads CASSWTGPFQETQYF. CDR3 coding DNA: TGCGCCAGCAGCTGGACAGGGCCCTTCCAAGAGACCCAGTACTTC.

The J gene is TRBJ1-2, the V gene TRBV6-6; 8 nucleotides agree with TRBD1. Per the germline V gene, CDR1 is MNHNY and CDR2 is SVGAGI (reference sequence). Germline trimming cut 6 bases from V and 6 bases from J; bases unmatched to any gene: 12. The CDR3 is 15 amino acids. CDR3 in amino acids: CASSDRDRHRNGYTF. The CDR3 bases are TGTGCCAGCAGCGACCGGGACAGGCATCGTAATGGCTACACCTTC.

V and J are TRBV9 and TRBJ2-2; unclear D gene. The V gene lost 0 bases and the J gene lost 7 bases, with 4 bases spanning the gap. Germline CDR1 SGDLS, CDR2 YYNGEE. The CDR3 has 12 amino acids. CDR3 sequence (DNA): TGTGCCAGCAGCGTAGTAGTCGGGGAGCTGTTTTTT. Protein: CASSVVVGELFF.

This clonotype was counted only a few times. The chain joins TRBV5-1 to TRBJ2-1; D is ambiguous. The CDR3 is made up of 12 amino acids. CDR1 SGHRS and CDR2 YFSETQ come from the germline V gene. Trimming took off 3 bases at V and 4 bases at J, with 5 bases between the two ends. The CDR3 DNA reads as TGCGCCAGCAGCTCAAATTACAATGAGCAGTTCTTC. As protein: CASSSNYNEQFF.

There are many counts of this clonotype. One junction end does not reproduce the germline sequence, and a read error may be involved. This chain links TRBV10-3 with TRBJ2-7, with 8 nucleotides matching TRBD1. The CDR3 runs 13 residues. CDR1 is ENHRY and CDR2 is SYGVKD in the germline V gene. The CDR3 spells CAIAGQDSHEQYF. The CDR3 DNA is TGTGCCATCGCGGGACAGGACTCCCACGAGCAGTACTTC.

A note on this clonotype: A read error is possible here, since a much larger clone lies one base away. The V and J genes are TRBV7-6 and TRBJ2-1, with D maybe TRBD2 (7 bases). Germline V lookup: CDR1 SGHVS, CDR2 FNYEAQ. The CDR3 is made up of 17 amino acids. The CDR3 here is CASSLASGGPPYNEQLF. CDR3 in DNA: TGTGCCAGCAGCTTAGCGTCCGGGGGGCCTCCCTACAATGAGCAGTTGTTC.

The rearrangement joins TRBV20-1 to TRBJ1-1; D unresolved. Germline lookup yields CDR1 DFQATT and CDR2 SNEGSKA (reference sequence). Trimming took 0 bases from V and 3 from J, leaving 8 bases between them. The CDR3 is 13 amino acids. The CDR3 DNA follows: TGCAGTGCTAGAGATCTTGCGGACACTGAAGCTTTCTTT. It translates to CSARDLADTEAFF.

This clonotype has a handful of counts. The chain joins TRBV6-6 to TRBJ2-3, with 9 bases lining up with TRBD1. The ends lost 8 bases at V and 3 bases at J; junction bases unmatched: 9. In germline, CDR1 is MNHNY, CDR2 SVGAGI (reference sequence). The CDR3 has 15 amino acids. The chain's CDR3 is CASQGVQGATDTQYF. The CDR3 nucleotides are TGTGCCAGCCAAGGAGTACAGGGGGCAACAGATACGCAGTATTTT.

V is TRBV18 and J is TRBJ2-3, with 13 bases fitting TRBD2. V shed 2 bases and J 6 bases; nucleotides not matched to a gene: 8. The V gene's germline CDR1 is KGHSH and CDR2 LQKENI. This CDR3 has 17 amino acids. CDR3 nucleotides: TGTGCCAGCTCACCAGGACTAGCGGGAGTCGGATCGGATACGCAGTATTTT. Translating it yields CASSPGLAGVGSDTQYF.

The table lists this clonotype with a few counts. The chain links TRBV7-9 to TRBJ2-6; D is undetermined. Per the germline V gene, CDR1 is SEHNR and CDR2 is FQNEAQ (reference sequence). The CDR3 has 16 amino acids. V dropped 5 bases and J dropped 3 bases, with 14 bases sitting between them. The CDR3 DNA follows: TGTGCCAGCAGCCCGCGGATAGGGCTTGGGGCCAACGTCCTGACTTTC. This translates into CASSPRIGLGANVLTF.

There are a few counts of this clonotype. The V call is TRBV28, the J call TRBJ2-5, with 8 bases lining up with TRBD2. CDR3 length: 15 amino acids. From germline, CDR1 is MDHEN and CDR2 SYDVKM. Trimming removed 5 bases from V and 3 bases from J; junction bases left unmatched: 8. The CDR3 is CASSRRLAGKETQYF. The DNA of the CDR3 is TGTGCCAGCAGTCGGCGGCTAGCGGGTAAAGAGACCCAGTACTTC.